This T cell receptor beta chain was documented in a study of regulatory T cells in long-lasting Graves disease. Regarding the study as a whole: Favored usage of TRBV28, TRBJ1-2 and TRBJ2-5 was recorded in persistent disease.

Worth noting for this clonotype: Its antigen is not known.

Construction of TCR beta libraries relied on iRepertoire HTBI primers and on Arm-PCR targeting CDR3 regions. TCRdb called the multiplex PCR reads again in MiXCR, with one record for every CDR3 protein. The data hold about 450,000 distinct CDR3 sequences, with roughly 17% observed a single time. The germline V gene has CDR1 LGHNA and CDR2 YNFKEQ. This CDR3 has 14 amino acids. The V and J ends lost 5 bases and 5 bases respectively, with 13 bases between them. The time point was: newly diagnosed GD, antithyroid drugs for less than 3 months. PBMC-derived RNA was used for the TCR library. The patients were drawn from one endocrinology department in Xi'an, China. The same sample was also studied in work on T cells in Graves' hyperthyroidism and ophthalmopathy. That paper adds: Peripheral blood also featured most of the thyroid clonotypes expanded above 0.001. Through a model of 13 V-J features, ophthalmopathy was separated from stable hyperthyroidism.

The chain uses TRBV4-2 and TRBJ2-1; D not resolved. Sequenced here: peripheral blood mononuclear cells (PBMCs), sampled at new diagnosis, from a patient treated with antithyroid drugs. The receptor's source is a woman in her twenties or thirties with Graves disease. The CDR3 spells CASSDGGWNNEQFF. In DNA, the CDR3 is TGTGCCAGCAGCGATGGTGGTTGGAACAATGAGCAGTTCTTC.